This T cell receptor beta chain was captured by sequencing in a study of tumor-infiltrating lymphocytes in glioblastoma multiforme. Study-wide points: The T cells in this sample were not sorted into functional subsets.

The germline V gene encodes CDR1 SGHAT and CDR2 FQNNGV. The CDR3 extends over 14 amino acids. V was trimmed by 5 bases and J by 2 bases, leaving 13 bases between them. Turning to this clonotype: Its matching antigen is unknown. A read error may explain this, as a much larger clone is one base away.

TCR beta libraries were built from RNA through three nested multiplex PCR rounds using modified ARM-PCR. TCRdb redid the calling of the multiplex PCR reads with MiXCR, one entry per CDR3 protein. The data hold approximately 20,000 distinct CDR3 sequences, with around 68% observed a single time. The chain uses TRBV11-2 and TRBJ2-7; no firm D call. The sequencing input was peripheral blood. The sequence derives from a male donor with glioblastoma. The CDR3 DNA sequence: TGTGCCAGCAGCCCGCCGGAAGAGCCCTACGAGCAGTACTTC. It codes for CASSPPEEPYEQYF.